This T cell receptor beta chain was profiled in a study of blood T cell repertoires in COVID-19. At the level of the study: Samples taken during acute and convalescent COVID-19 were collected in the United States, Italy and Spain. Sources were T cells, B-cell-depleted T cells, or PBMCs; the material itself was cDNA or gDNA.

Per the original methods: The authors estimated nucleated cell counts from reference gene primer amplification. Clones were read by immunoSEQ multiplex PCR, and TCRdb kept only the in-frame ones, dropping some. V, J and clone size were drawn from that table, and D and trimming were deduced from the DNA. Of 90,000 to 100,000 clones in the sample, around three quarters were seen once. V dropped 7 bases and J dropped 4; count of bases not matched to a gene: 12. CDR3 length: 16 amino acids. The germline CDR1 and CDR2 sequences are SNHLY and FYNNEI. The chain combines TRBV2 with TRBJ2-3, with 9 bases matching TRBD2. The material sequenced was peripheral blood. The sequence derives from a woman in her fifties or sixties in a cohort sampled during active or convalescent COVID-19. CDR3: CASKEGQAGGADTQYF. In nucleotides, the CDR3 is TGTGCCAGCAAGGAAGGGCAAGCGGGGGGCGCAGATACGCAGTATTTT.